This passage covers 19 T cell receptor beta chains from one sample sequenced in a study of T cells in localized non-small cell lung cancer. The data were produced by immunoSEQ multiplex PCR, yet TCRdb's version contains in-frame clones alone and is incomplete. The table includes 45,000 or so clones, 91% detected once. The sample was PBMCs, taken before any cancer treatment. The receptors shown here come from a woman aged 35-75 years with stage II lung adenocarcinoma.

CDR3 loop: CASSSVLAGERDTQYF. The DNA of the CDR3 is TGTGCCAGCAGTTCAGTCTTAGCGGGAGAGAGGGATACGCAGTATTTT. The rearrangement links TRBV28 to TRBJ2-3; 9 bases are shared with TRBD2. CDR3 size: 16 residues. Germline-derived CDR1 and CDR2 are MDHEN and SYDVKM. V lost 4 bases, J lost 6 bases, and 11 bases stayed unmatched.

The V and J genes are TRBV7-6 and TRBJ1-1, with D unclear. Trimming pared 0 bases from V and 1 base from J, leaving 3 bases between. Looked up from germline, CDR1 is SGHVS and CDR2 is FNYEAQ. The CDR3 runs to 13 residues. CDR3 nucleotides: TGTGCCAGCAGCTTAGCAGGGAACACTGAAGCTTTCTTT. Its translation: CASSLAGNTEAFF.

The V gene is TRBV5-4, the J gene TRBJ1-2; D unresolved. V lost 0 bases, J lost 2 bases, and 11 bases lay in between. There are 15 residues in the CDR3. Germline CDR1 SGHNT, CDR2 YYREEE (reference sequence). The CDR3 DNA reads TGTGCCAGCAGCTTGGACAGCCCGCTGAACTATGGCTACACCTTC. This translates into CASSLDSPLNYGYTF.

The chain carries TRBV7-9 and TRBJ2-1; 8 nucleotides line up with TRBD2. The CDR3 is 14 amino acids. Germline lookup yields CDR1 SEHNR and CDR2 FQNEAQ (reference sequence). The V gene end was trimmed by 3 bases and the J gene end by 4 bases; junction bases not matched to a gene: 2. DNA for the CDR3: TGTGCCAGCAGCTTGACTAGCGTGTACAATGAGCAGTTCTTC. As protein: CASSLTSVYNEQFF.

This clone was detected only once. The rearrangement links TRBV28 to TRBJ1-6, with D possibly being TRBD1 (5 bases). Between the trimmed V and J ends, which lost 5 bases and 6 bases, there was a span of 11 bases. The CDR3 has 14 amino acids. Germline CDR1 is MDHEN and CDR2 is SYDVKM. CDR3 sequence: CASSPGYPNSPLHF. CDR3 in DNA: TGTGCCAGCAGTCCAGGGTATCCTAATTCACCCCTCCACTTT.

The chain combines TRBV6-1 with TRBJ2-5; 11 positions match TRBD2. The V segment lost 6 bases and the J segment 5 bases; nucleotides outside the gene matches: 8. Germline V CDR1 and CDR2: MNHNS, SASEGT. The length of the CDR3 is 15 residues. The chain's CDR3 is CASSPIAGGQETQYF. The DNA of the CDR3 is TGTGCCAGCAGCCCTATAGCGGGGGGGCAGGAGACCCAGTACTTC.

This clone has just one count. The chain links TRBV7-9 to TRBJ1-2; D unresolved. The CDR3 length is 8 residues. Looked up from germline, CDR1 is SEHNR and CDR2 is FQNEAQ (reference sequence). Trimming removed 10 bases at V and 8 bases at J, with 5 bases between. The CDR3 sequence is CAIPGYTF. CDR3 nucleotides: TGTGCCATCCCGGGCTACACCTTC. Supplemented by reference TRBV7-9 and TRBJ1-2, the full variable domain reads DTGVSQNPRHKITKRGQNVTFRCDPISEHNRLYWYRQTLGQGPEFLTYFQNEAQLEKSRLLSDRFSAERPKGSFSTLEIQRTEQGDSAMYLCAIPGYTFGSGTRLTVV.

The CDR3 DNA reads as TGTGCCAGCAGCTTACAGGGGTTTTCCTACGAGCAGTACTTC. It encodes CASSLQGFSYEQYF. The chain combines TRBV11-2 with TRBJ2-7; TRBD1 might be the D (6 bases). Trimming stripped 2 bases from V and 1 base from J, with 9 bases between. The CDR3 covers 14 residues. The germline gives CDR1 SGHAT, CDR2 FQNNGV.

This clone occurred once. V is TRBV7-2 and J is TRBJ1-5, with 9 bases lining up with TRBD1. V was pared by 4 bases and J by 2 bases, with 3 bases of the junction left unmatched. This CDR3 is 15 amino acids long. Germline values: CDR1 SGHTA, CDR2 FQGNSA. The CDR3 spells CASSYTGGGNQPQHF. The CDR3, as DNA: TGTGCCAGCAGCTACACAGGGGGCGGCAATCAGCCCCAGCATTTT.

This chain joins TRBV28 and TRBJ2-1; 11 bases fit TRBD2. V lost 7 bases and J lost 4; bases outside the gene matches: 6. CDR3 length equals 15 residues. Germline V gene data show CDR1 as MDHEN and CDR2 as SYDVKM. CDR3 DNA: TGTGCCAGCACCCCGGGACTAGCGGATTACAATGAGCAGTTCTTC. This gives the protein CASTPGLADYNEQFF.

The chain employs TRBV9 and TRBJ1-1; no reliable D call. Germline values: CDR1 SGDLS, CDR2 YYNGEE. The CDR3 has 15 residues. The V end was cut by 0 bases, the J end by 0 bases, with 9 bases between. CDR3 sequence reads: CASSVEPVMNTEAFF. CDR3 in DNA: TGTGCCAGCAGCGTAGAGCCGGTCATGAACACTGAAGCTTTCTTT. Complete variable domain (other parts from reference TRBV9 and TRBJ1-1): DSGVTQTPKHLITATGQRVTLRCSPRSGDLSVYWYQQSLDQGLQFLIQYYNGEERAKGNILERFSAQQFPDLHSELNLSSLELGDSALYFCASSVEPVMNTEAFFGQGTRLTVV.

This clone was seen just once. V gene TRBV18 combines with J gene TRBJ2-2, with D unclear. Germline V gene lookup returns CDR1 KGHSH and CDR2 LQKENI. The CDR3 has 13 amino acids. V lost 5 bases, J lost 5 bases, and 9 bases lay in between. The chain's CDR3 is CASSNGITGELFF. CDR3 sequence (DNA): TGTGCCAGCTCAAATGGAATAACCGGGGAGCTGTTTTTT.

This chain connects TRBV5-5 to TRBJ1-2; D remains unclear. The CDR3 contains 12 residues. The germline V gene has CDR1 SGHKS and CDR2 YYEKEE (reference sequence). Between the trimmed V and J ends, which lost 2 bases and 7 bases, there was a span of 9 bases. The CDR3 here is CASSLRVGGYTF. The CDR3 nucleotides read TGTGCCAGCAGCTTAAGGGTGGGTGGCTACACCTTC. The full variable domain, rest sourced from reference TRBV5-5 and TRBJ1-2, is DAGVTQSPTHLIKTRGQQVTLRCSPISGHKSVSWYQQVLGQGPQFIFQYYEKEERGRGNFPDRFSARQFPNYSSELNVNALLLGDSALYLCASSLRVGGYTFGSGTRLTVV.

The chain carries TRBV4-2 and TRBJ2-5; no reliable D call. The V and J ends lost 3 bases and 1 base respectively, with 9 bases between them. The CDR3 extends over 14 amino acids. Germline loops: CDR1 LGHNA, CDR2 YNFKEQ. CDR3 in amino acids: CASSHSDPQETQYF. The CDR3, as DNA: TGTGCCAGCAGCCACTCCGACCCCCAAGAGACCCAGTACTTC.

The J gene is TRBJ2-1, the V gene TRBV10-2; TRBD2 agrees at 7 bases. From germline, CDR1 is WSHSY and CDR2 SAAADI. The CDR3 covers 12 residues. The junction had 6 bases not matched to a gene; V was cut back by 4 bases and J by 12 bases. CDR3 nucleotides: TGCGCCAGCAGTGTGGGGGGGGAAGGGCAGTTCTTC. Its protein is CASSVGGEGQFF.

This clone was found once. V usage is TRBV29-1 and J usage is TRBJ1-2; D is uncertain. Trimming removed 8 bases at V and 4 bases at J, with 20 bases between. The germline CDR1 and CDR2 sequences are SQVTM and ANQGSEA. The CDR3 contains 14 residues. CDR3: CSPNSGRLTYGYTF. CDR3 DNA: TGCAGCCCAAATTCAGGAAGGCTTACCTATGGCTACACCTTC.

The rearrangement joins TRBV5-4 to TRBJ2-2; 13 bases fit TRBD2. Trimming took 4 bases from V and 5 from J; bases not matched to a gene: 8. The CDR3 covers 17 residues. Germline V gene data show CDR1 as SGHNT and CDR2 as YYREEE (reference sequence). CDR3 DNA: TGTGCCAGCAGCCCACCGGGACTAGCGGGATATACCGGGGAGCTGTTTTTT. Translated: CASSPPGLAGYTGELFF.

This chain connects TRBV5-1 to TRBJ2-6; the D is unclear. The V gene lost 3 bases and the J gene lost 0 bases, with 13 bases spanning the gap. CDR3 size: 17 residues. The germline V gene encodes CDR1 SGHRS and CDR2 YFSETQ. CDR3: CASSWGGLDSGANVLTF. CDR3 bases: TGCGCCAGCAGCTGGGGTGGGCTGGACTCTGGGGCCAACGTCCTGACTTTC.

The CDR3 DNA follows: TGCGCCAGCAGCCAAGGTACGGGGGCAGGTGGCTACACCTTC. Its protein product is CASSQGTGAGGYTF. This chain links TRBV4-1 with TRBJ1-2, with D tentatively TRBD1 (6 bases). CDR3 length: 14 amino acids. CDR1 and CDR2 from the germline V gene are MGHRA and YSYEKL. V dropped 1 base and J dropped 7 bases, with 13 bases sitting between them.